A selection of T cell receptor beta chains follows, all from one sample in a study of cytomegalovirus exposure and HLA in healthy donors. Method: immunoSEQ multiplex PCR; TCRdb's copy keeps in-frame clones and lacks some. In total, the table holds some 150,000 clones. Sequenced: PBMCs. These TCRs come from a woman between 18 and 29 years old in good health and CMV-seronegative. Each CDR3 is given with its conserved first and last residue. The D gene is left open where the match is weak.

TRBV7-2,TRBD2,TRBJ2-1,CASSLGRLAGVHEQFF,TGTGCCAGCAGCTTAGGCCGGCTAGCGGGAGTTCATGAGCAGTTCTTC
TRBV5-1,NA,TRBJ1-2,CASSGGTVSWGYTF,TGCGCCAGCAGCGGAGGGACTGTGAGCTGGGGCTACACCTTC
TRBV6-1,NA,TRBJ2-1,CASSEAAWGGNNEQFF,TGTGCCAGCAGTGAAGCGGCATGGGGAGGTAACAATGAGCAGTTCTTC
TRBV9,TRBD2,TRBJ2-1,CASSLGTSGYNEQFF,TGTGCCAGCAGCTTAGGGACTAGCGGCTACAATGAGCAGTTCTTC
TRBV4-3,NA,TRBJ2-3,CASSQDLASGTDTQYF,TGCGCCAGCAGCCAAGACCTAGCGTCGGGGACAGATACGCAGTATTTT
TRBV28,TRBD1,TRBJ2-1,CASSPGQAVVNEQFF,TGTGCCAGCAGTCCGGGACAGGCTGTAGTCAATGAGCAGTTCTTC
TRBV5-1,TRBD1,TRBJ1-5,CASSPDRGNQPQHF,TGCGCCAGCAGCCCCGACAGGGGCAATCAGCCCCAGCATTTT
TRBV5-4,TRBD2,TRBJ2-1,CASSLGGRGSYNEQFF,TGTGCCAGCAGCCTGGGCGGGAGGGGCTCCTACAATGAGCAGTTCTTC
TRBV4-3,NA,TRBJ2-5,CASSQHRATGETQYF,TGCGCCAGCAGCCAACACCGGGCAACAGGAGAGACCCAGTACTTC
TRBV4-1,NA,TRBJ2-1,CASSQEELAYNEQFF,TGCGCCAGCAGCCAAGAGGAGCTAGCCTACAATGAGCAGTTCTTC
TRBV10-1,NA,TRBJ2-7,CASTGSIVYEQYF,TGCGCCAGCACCGGGAGCATAGTCTACGAGCAGTACTTC
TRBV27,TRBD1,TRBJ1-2,CASSYLQGSGYTF,TGTGCCAGCAGTTATCTACAGGGGAGTGGCTACACCTTC
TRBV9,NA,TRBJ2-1,CASSVYGAEIGYNEQFF,TGTGCCAGCAGCGTATATGGTGCGGAGATTGGCTACAATGAGCAGTTCTTC
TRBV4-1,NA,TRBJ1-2,CASSQVRQGNYGYTF,TGCGCCAGCAGCCAAGTCCGGCAGGGAAACTATGGCTACACCTTC